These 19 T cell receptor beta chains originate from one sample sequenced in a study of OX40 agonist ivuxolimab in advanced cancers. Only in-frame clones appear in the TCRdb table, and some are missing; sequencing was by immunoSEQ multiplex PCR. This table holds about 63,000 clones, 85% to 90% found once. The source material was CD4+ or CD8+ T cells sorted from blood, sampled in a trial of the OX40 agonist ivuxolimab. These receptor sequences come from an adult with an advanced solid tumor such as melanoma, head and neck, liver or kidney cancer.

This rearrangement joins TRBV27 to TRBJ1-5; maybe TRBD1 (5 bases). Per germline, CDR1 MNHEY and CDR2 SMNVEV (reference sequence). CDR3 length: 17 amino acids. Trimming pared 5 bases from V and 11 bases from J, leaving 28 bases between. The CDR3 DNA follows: TGTGCCAGCAGTCCGTTGGTTCCAATGCGGGGGGTAGGGGCCCAGCATTTT. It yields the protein CASSPLVPMRGVGAQHF.

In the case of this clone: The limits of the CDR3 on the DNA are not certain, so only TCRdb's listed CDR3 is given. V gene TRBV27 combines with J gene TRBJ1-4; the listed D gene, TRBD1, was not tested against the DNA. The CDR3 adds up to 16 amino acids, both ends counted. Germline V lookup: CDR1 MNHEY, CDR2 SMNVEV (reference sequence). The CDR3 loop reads CASSSSPGTGSEKLFF.

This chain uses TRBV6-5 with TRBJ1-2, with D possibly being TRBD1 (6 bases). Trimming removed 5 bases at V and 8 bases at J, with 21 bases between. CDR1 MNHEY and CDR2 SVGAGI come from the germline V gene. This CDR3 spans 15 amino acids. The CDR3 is CASSVQGTYSAGYTF. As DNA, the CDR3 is TGTGCCAGCAGTGTACAGGGAACCTATTCTGCAGGCTACACCTTC.

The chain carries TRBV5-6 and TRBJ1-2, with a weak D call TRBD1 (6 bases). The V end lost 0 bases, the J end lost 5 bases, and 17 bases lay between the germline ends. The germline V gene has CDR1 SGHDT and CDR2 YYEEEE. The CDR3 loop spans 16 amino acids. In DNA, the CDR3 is TGTGCCAGCAGCTTGGAAACAGGGAGATTGTGGTATGGCTACACCTTC. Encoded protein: CASSLETGRLWYGYTF.

The CDR3 sequence is CAIHAGTGELFF. CDR3 bases: TGTGCCATCCACGCGGGCACCGGGGAGCTGTTTTTT. The chain is built from TRBV19 and TRBJ2-2; maybe TRBD2 (5 bases). This CDR3 contains 12 residues. V lost 10 bases and J lost 4, with 10 bases in between. Germline values: CDR1 LNHDA, CDR2 SQIVND (reference sequence). The entire variable domain, with the rest obtained from reference TRBV19 and TRBJ2-2, is as follows: DGGITQSPKYLFRKEGQNVTLSCEQNLNHDAMYWYRQDPGQGLRLIYYSQIVNDFQKGDIAEGYSVSREKKESFPLTVTSAQKNPTAFYLCAIHAGTGELFFGEGSRLTVL.

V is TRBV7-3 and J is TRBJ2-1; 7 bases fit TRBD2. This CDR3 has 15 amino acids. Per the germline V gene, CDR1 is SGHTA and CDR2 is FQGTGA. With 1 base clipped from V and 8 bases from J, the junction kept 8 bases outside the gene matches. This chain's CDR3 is CASSLNGGGTYEQFF. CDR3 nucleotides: TGTGCCAGCAGCTTAAATGGGGGAGGGACCTATGAGCAGTTCTTC.

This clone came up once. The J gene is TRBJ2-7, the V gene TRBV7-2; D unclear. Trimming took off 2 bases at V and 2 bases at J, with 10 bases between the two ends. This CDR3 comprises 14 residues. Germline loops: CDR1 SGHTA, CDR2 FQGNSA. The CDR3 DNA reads TGTGCCAGCAGCTTAAGTGCTGATCCCTACGAGCAGTACTTC. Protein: CASSLSADPYEQYF.

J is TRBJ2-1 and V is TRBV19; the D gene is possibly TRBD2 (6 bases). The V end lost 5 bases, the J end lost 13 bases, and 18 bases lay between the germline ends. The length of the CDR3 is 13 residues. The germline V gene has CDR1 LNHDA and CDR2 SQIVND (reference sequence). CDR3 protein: CASSSTGPGLQFF. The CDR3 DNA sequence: TGTGCCAGTAGTTCAACAGGACCGGGACTTCAGTTCTTC.

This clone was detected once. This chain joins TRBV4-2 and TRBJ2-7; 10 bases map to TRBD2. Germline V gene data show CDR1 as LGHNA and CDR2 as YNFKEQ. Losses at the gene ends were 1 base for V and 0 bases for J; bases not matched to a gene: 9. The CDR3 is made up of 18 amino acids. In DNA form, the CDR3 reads TGTGCCAGCAGCCAAGCTCAGACTAGCGGGTCCTTCTCCTACGAGCAGTACTTC. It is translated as CASSQAQTSGSFSYEQYF.

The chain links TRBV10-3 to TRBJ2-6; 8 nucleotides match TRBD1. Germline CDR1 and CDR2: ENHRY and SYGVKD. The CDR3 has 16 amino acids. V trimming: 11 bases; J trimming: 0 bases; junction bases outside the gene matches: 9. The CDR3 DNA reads TGTGCCGTACCAACAGGGGGGCCCTCTGGGGCCAACGTCCTGACTTTC. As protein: CAVPTGGPSGANVLTF.

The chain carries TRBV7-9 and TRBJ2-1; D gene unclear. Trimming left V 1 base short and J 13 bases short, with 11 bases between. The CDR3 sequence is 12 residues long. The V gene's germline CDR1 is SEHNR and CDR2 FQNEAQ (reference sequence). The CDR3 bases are TGTGCCAGCAGCTTAGATAGGGTCCGTCAGTTCTTC. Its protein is CASSLDRVRQFF. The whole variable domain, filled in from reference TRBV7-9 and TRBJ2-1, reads DTGVSQNPRHKITKRGQNVTFRCDPISEHNRLYWYRQTLGQGPEFLTYFQNEAQLEKSRLLSDRFSAERPKGSFSTLEIQRTEQGDSAMYLCASSLDRVRQFFGPGTRLTVL.

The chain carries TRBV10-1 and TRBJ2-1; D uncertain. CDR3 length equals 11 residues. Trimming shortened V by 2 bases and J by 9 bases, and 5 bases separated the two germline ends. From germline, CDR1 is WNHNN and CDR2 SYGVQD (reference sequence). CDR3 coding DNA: TGCGCCAGCAGTGAGGCCGTTGAGCAGTTCTTC. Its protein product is CASSEAVEQFF.

The CDR3 is CASSVAGNYGYTF. DNA for the CDR3: TGTGCCAGCAGCGTAGCTGGGAACTATGGCTACACCTTC. The rearrangement joins TRBV9 to TRBJ1-2; D not certain. Germline lookup yields CDR1 SGDLS and CDR2 YYNGEE. The CDR3 length is 13 residues. V was trimmed by 0 bases and J by 2 bases, leaving 5 bases between them.

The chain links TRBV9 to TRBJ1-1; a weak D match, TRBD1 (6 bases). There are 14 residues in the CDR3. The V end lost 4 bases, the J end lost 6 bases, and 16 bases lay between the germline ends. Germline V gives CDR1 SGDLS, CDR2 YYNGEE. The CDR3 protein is CASSPVPRGAEAFF. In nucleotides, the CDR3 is TGTGCCAGCAGCCCCGTCCCCAGGGGCGCTGAAGCTTTCTTT.

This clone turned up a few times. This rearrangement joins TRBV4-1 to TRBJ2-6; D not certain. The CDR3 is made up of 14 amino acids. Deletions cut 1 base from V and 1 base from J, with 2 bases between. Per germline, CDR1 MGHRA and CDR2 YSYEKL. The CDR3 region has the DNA TGCGCCAGCAGCCAAGTTTCTGGGGCCAACGTCCTGACTTTC. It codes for CASSQVSGANVLTF.

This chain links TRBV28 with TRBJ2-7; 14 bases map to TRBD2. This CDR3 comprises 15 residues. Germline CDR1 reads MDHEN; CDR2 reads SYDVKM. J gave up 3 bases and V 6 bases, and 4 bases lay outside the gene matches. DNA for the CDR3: TGTGCCAGCAGGCAGACTAGCGGGAGGGTCTACGAGCAGTACTTC. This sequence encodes CASRQTSGRVYEQYF.

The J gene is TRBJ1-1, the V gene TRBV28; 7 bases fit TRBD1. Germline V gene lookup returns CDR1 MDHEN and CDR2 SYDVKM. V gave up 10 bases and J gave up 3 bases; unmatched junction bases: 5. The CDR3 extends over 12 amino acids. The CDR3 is CATDRDDTEAFF. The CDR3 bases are TGTGCCACCGACAGGGATGACACTGAAGCTTTCTTT.

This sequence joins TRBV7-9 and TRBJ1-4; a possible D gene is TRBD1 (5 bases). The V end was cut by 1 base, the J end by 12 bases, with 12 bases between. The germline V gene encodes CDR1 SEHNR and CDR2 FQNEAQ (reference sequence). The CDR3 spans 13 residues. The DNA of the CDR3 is TGTGCCAGCAGCTTAGTGTTCAGGGCAGAACTGTTTTTT. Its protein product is CASSLVFRAELFF.

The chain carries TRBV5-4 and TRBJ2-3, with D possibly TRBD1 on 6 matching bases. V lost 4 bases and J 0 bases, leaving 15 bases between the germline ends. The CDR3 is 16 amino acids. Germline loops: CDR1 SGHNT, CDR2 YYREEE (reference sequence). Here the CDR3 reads CASSLLPGVSTDTQYF. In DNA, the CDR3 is TGTGCCAGCAGCCTATTACCAGGGGTCAGCACAGATACGCAGTATTTT. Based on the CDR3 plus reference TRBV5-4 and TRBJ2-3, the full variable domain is ETGVTQSPTHLIKTRGQQVTLRCSSQSGHNTVSWYQQALGQGPQFIFQYYREEENGRGNFPPRFSGLQFPNYSSELNVNALELDDSALYLCASSLLPGVSTDTQYFGPGTRLTVL.